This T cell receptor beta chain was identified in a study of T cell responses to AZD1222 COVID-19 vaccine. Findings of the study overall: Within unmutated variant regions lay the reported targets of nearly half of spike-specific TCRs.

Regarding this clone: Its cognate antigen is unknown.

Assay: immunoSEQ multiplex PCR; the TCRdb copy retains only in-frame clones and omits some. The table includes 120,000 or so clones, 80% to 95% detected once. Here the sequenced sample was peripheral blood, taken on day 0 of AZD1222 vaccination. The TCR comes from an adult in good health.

CDR3 region: CASRVSSAETYEQYF. DNA of the CDR3: TGCGCCAGCAGAGTAAGTAGCGCCGAAACCTACGAGCAGTACTTC. The V call is TRBV5-1, the J call TRBJ2-7, with D perhaps matching TRBD2 (5 bases). The CDR3 is made up of 15 amino acids. V shed 5 bases and J shed 2 bases, with 17 bases lying between them. The germline gives CDR1 SGHRS, CDR2 YFSETQ.